This TCR beta chain was sequenced in a study of T cell responses to AZD1222 COVID-19 vaccine. Sequenced by immunoSEQ multiplex PCR; TCRdb stores in-frame clones only, minus some. This sample yields 150,000 or so clones, of which approximately 90% are seen a single time; about 1.6% belongs to the top ten. Here the sequenced sample was peripheral blood, taken on day 0 of AZD1222 vaccination. This clonotype was sampled from an adult in good health.

CDR3 nucleotide sequence: TGTGCCAGCAGTTACTCTTTCCGTATACGGGAGCTGTTTTTT. It specifies CASSYSFRIRELFF. The V call is TRBV6-5, the J call TRBJ2-2, with D hard to call. The germline CDR1 and CDR2 sequences are MNHEY and SVGAGI. V gave up 0 bases and J gave up 9 bases, with 11 bases separating them. The CDR3 has 14 residues.